This T cell receptor beta chain was found in a study of tumor and adjacent non-tumor tissue in lung cancer. The wider study: Each sample yielded about 4.17 million productive TCRbeta reads on average.

The study, taken as a whole, reports: Patients with more diverse tumor TCRs had worse survival. Compared with tumor, normal lung showed significantly lower TCR diversity.

A modified ARM-PCR protocol with three rounds of nested PCR amplified TCRbeta. TCRdb ran MiXCR on the multiplex PCR reads and lists one entry per CDR3 protein. This sample has fewer than 55,000 distinct CDR3 sequences; less than 70% occur once, and the top ten carry around 17%. Of note for this clonotype: The target antigen is unknown. A much larger clonotype is one base distant, so this may be a read error.

Per the germline V gene, CDR1 is DFQATT and CDR2 is SNEGSKA (reference sequence). Trimming took off 0 bases at V and 8 bases at J, with 11 bases between the two ends. This CDR3 comprises 13 residues. RNA was extracted from bulk tissue without any cell sorting. More than 3 cm separated this lung sample from the edge of the tumor. This sequence joins TRBV20-1 and TRBJ1-3, with no clear D. This sequence was found in a middle-aged woman with non-small cell lung cancer. Sequenced material: distant non-tumor lung tissue. CDR3 DNA: TGCAGTGCTAGAGAAGGAATAGGTGACACCATATATTTT. Translated, it gives CSAREGIGDTIYF.